One and the same sample provided the 15 T cell receptor beta chains below, sequenced in a study of shared clonotypes between healthy human individuals. Libraries were prepared by immunoSEQ multiplex PCR; TCRdb keeps only in-frame clonotypes and omits some of them. This table has approximately 440,000 clones, 77% appearing once. Sequenced sample: PBMCs. Receptors originate from a woman aged 40 to 55 in good health. Some clones in this sample may be carry-over from other donors' samples.

The rearrangement links TRBV5-1 to TRBJ2-7; D may be TRBD1 (5 bases). This CDR3 is 16 amino acids long. Trimming took 5 bases from V and 4 from J, leaving 22 bases between them. In germline, CDR1 is SGHRS, CDR2 YFSETQ. This chain's CDR3 is CASRPTYPGLAYEQYF. In nucleotides, the CDR3 is TGCGCCAGCAGACCTACCTACCCAGGGCTGGCATACGAGCAGTACTTC.

In DNA, the CDR3 is TGCGCCAGCAGCCGGGGTGTAGGGCTGCAAGGGGAAGAGCAGTTCTTC. This codes for CASSRGVGLQGEEQFF. The chain carries TRBV5-1 and TRBJ2-1; D tentatively fits TRBD1 or TRBD2 (5 bases each). The length of the CDR3 is 16 residues. The V and J ends lost 4 bases and 10 bases respectively, with 24 bases between them. Germline V gene lookup returns CDR1 SGHRS and CDR2 YFSETQ.

The rearrangement uses TRBV7-8 and TRBJ2-7; 13 bases are shared with TRBD2. The CDR3 is 14 residues long. Per the germline V gene, CDR1 is SGHVS and CDR2 is FQNEAQ. V lost 4 bases and J lost 9; bases outside the gene matches: 6. DNA of the CDR3: TGTGCCAGCAGCTCACTAGCGGGAGGGCCGGGGCAGTACTTC. Residues: CASSSLAGGPGQYF.

The chain joins TRBV7-8 to TRBJ1-1; 8 positions agree with TRBD1. Germline values: CDR1 SGHVS, CDR2 FQNEAQ. The trim removed 4 bases at V and 5 bases at J, leaving 6 bases unmatched. This CDR3 spans 14 amino acids. The CDR3 region has the DNA TGTGCCAGCAGCTCACAAAGACAGGGGACTGAAGCTTTCTTT. It translates to CASSSQRQGTEAFF.

The chain links TRBV19 to TRBJ2-7; D is perhaps TRBD1 (6 bases). Germline V gene lookup returns CDR1 LNHDA and CDR2 SQIVND (reference sequence). V was cut by 6 bases and J by 0 bases, with 18 bases left in between. The CDR3 loop spans 16 amino acids. CDR3 residues: CASSFARGGNSYEQYF. DNA for the CDR3: TGTGCCAGTAGCTTCGCCCGAGGGGGAAACTCCTACGAGCAGTACTTC.

This chain uses TRBV4-2 with TRBJ1-2; D ambiguous. This CDR3 is 18 amino acids long. V lost 0 bases and J 1 base, leaving 18 bases between the germline ends. CDR1 is LGHNA and CDR2 is YNFKEQ in the germline V gene. CDR3 in DNA: TGTGCCAGCAGCCAAGAACCGGACGGGCCGGATGGTAACTATGGCTACACCTTC. This encodes CASSQEPDGPDGNYGYTF.

V is TRBV11-2 and J is TRBJ2-2; 8 positions agree with TRBD2. Germline V gives CDR1 SGHAT, CDR2 FQNNGV. Trimming cost V 7 bases and J 9 bases; bases outside gene matches: 10. The CDR3 contains 14 residues. The CDR3 DNA reads as TGTGCCAGCACCAGAGGGACTAGGGTGAGGGAGCTGTTTTTT. Amino acids: CASTRGTRVRELFF.

This clone showed up many times. V usage is TRBV2 and J usage is TRBJ2-5; TRBD1 agrees at 8 bases. The CDR3 has 14 residues. In germline, CDR1 is SNHLY, CDR2 FYNNEI. V lost 7 bases to trimming and J lost 6 bases; unmatched junction nucleotides: 10. CDR3 in DNA: TGTGCCAGCAAACAAATAGACAGGGGTCAGACCCAGTACTTC. Amino acid sequence: CASKQIDRGQTQYF.

This chain connects TRBV29-1 to TRBJ2-7; D is unclear. The CDR3 length is 13 residues. V gave up 5 bases and J gave up 3 bases, with 14 bases separating them. Germline V lookup: CDR1 SQVTM, CDR2 ANQGSEA. CDR3 nucleotides: TGCAGCGTTAAGTTAGAGACGGACTACGAGCAGTACTTC. It codes for CSVKLETDYEQYF.

About this clone itself: This specimen includes other DNA sequences encoding the same CDR3. The chain couples TRBV5-1 to TRBJ2-6; the D gene is possibly TRBD1 (6 bases). The CDR3 consists of 16 residues. Trimming took off 2 bases at V and 0 bases at J, with 9 bases between the two ends. Germline V gene sequence: CDR1 SGHRS, CDR2 YFSETQ. CDR3 residues: CASSLTGSSGANVLTF. The CDR3 coding sequence is TGCGCCAGCAGCTTAACAGGGAGCTCTGGGGCCAACGTCCTGACTTTC.

V is TRBV6-5 and J is TRBJ2-1; possibly TRBD1 for D (6 bases). The V gene's germline CDR1 is MNHEY and CDR2 SVGAGI. V was shortened by 4 bases and J by 4 bases, with 8 bases between the two germline ends. The length of the CDR3 is 13 residues. In DNA, the CDR3 is TGTGCCAGCAGTTGGGGGCGTTACAATGAGCAGTTCTTC. Translated, it gives CASSWGRYNEQFF.

This rearrangement joins TRBV7-3 to TRBJ2-2; no firm D call. The CDR3 is 14 amino acids. V lost 4 bases to trimming and J lost 2 bases, with 8 bases between them. Germline CDR1 and CDR2: SGHTA and FQGTGA. CDR3 in DNA: TGTGCCAGCAGCTCTTCGACAAACACCGGGGAGCTGTTTTTT. It specifies CASSSSTNTGELFF.

The chain links TRBV30 to TRBJ2-2; 8 bases line up with TRBD1. The V and J ends lost 4 bases and 1 base, in that order; junction bases with no gene match: 5. Germline V lookup: CDR1 GTSNPN, CDR2 SVGIG (reference sequence). The CDR3 consists of 15 residues. CDR3 sequence reads: CAWNPGTGNTGELFF. Here the CDR3 DNA reads TGTGCCTGGAACCCCGGGACAGGGAACACCGGGGAGCTGTTTTTT.

This chain connects TRBV18 to TRBJ1-1; 8 positions agree with TRBD1. The CDR3 has 15 amino acids. The V and J ends lost 0 bases and 4 bases, in that order; junction bases with no gene match: 4. Germline V gives CDR1 KGHSH, CDR2 LQKENI. The CDR3 DNA sequence: TGTGCCAGCTCACCACCGACAGGGGCCCTCACTGAAGCTTTCTTT. It codes for CASSPPTGALTEAFF.

On this clone itself: It is likely a read error: a sequence one base away is far more abundant. The same CDR3 arises from other DNA sequences in this sample as well. The chain couples TRBV30 to TRBJ2-5; TRBD2 is a possible D gene (5 bases). The CDR3 contains 14 residues. Germline V gives CDR1 GTSNPN, CDR2 SVGIG (reference sequence). The CDR3: CAWRRLLYQETQYF. CDR3 DNA sequence: TGCGCCTGGAGGAGGCTCCTGTACCAAGAGACCCAGTACTTC.